This T cell receptor beta chain was recorded in a study of T cell changes during pregnancy in multiple sclerosis. Profiling relied on immunoSEQ multiplex PCR, and the TCRdb table lists in-frame clones only, not all of them. This sample has roughly 80,000 clones, with roughly nine tenths found just once. The germline gives CDR1 KGHSH, CDR2 LQKENI. The CDR3 contains 16 residues. The germline V and J ends were trimmed by 1 base and 4 bases, with 14 bases remaining between them. This TCR derives from a female donor with multiple sclerosis, enrolled in a pregnancy study. The sample was peripheral blood, taken before pregnancy. The chain joins TRBV18 to TRBJ1-3; perhaps TRBD1 as D (6 bases). This chain's CDR3 is CASSPRQGLIGNTIYF. The DNA of the CDR3 is TGTGCCAGCTCACCACGGCAGGGGTTAATCGGAAACACCATATATTTT.